The clone carrying this T cell receptor (beta chain) was recorded once. Original processing notes: Amplification with reference gene primers provided the estimates of nucleated cell counts. The assay was immunoSEQ multiplex PCR, and TCRdb's table has in-frame clones only and misses some. V and J calls and clone size come straight from that table; D and trimming were deduced from the DNA. The sample has 110,000 to 150,000 clones, roughly three quarters seen once; the top ten hold about 9%. The V and J ends lost 5 bases and 3 bases respectively, with 13 bases between them. Germline assignment: CDR1 SEHNR and CDR2 FQNEAQ (reference sequence). This CDR3 region has 14 residues. These data are taken from a study of blood T cell repertoires in COVID-19. Across the whole study: Samples of COVID-19 (acute and convalescent) were obtained from the United States, Italy and Spain. T cells, B-cell-depleted T cells, or PBMCs supplied cDNA or gDNA.

The material sequenced was peripheral blood. The chain combines TRBV7-9 with TRBJ1-1; D may be TRBD1 (5 bases). The TCR was taken from a man in his fifties or sixties with active or convalescent COVID-19. CDR3 amino acids: CASSPQGADTEAFF. CDR3 in DNA: TGTGCCAGCAGCCCCCAAGGGGCGGACACTGAAGCTTTCTTT.